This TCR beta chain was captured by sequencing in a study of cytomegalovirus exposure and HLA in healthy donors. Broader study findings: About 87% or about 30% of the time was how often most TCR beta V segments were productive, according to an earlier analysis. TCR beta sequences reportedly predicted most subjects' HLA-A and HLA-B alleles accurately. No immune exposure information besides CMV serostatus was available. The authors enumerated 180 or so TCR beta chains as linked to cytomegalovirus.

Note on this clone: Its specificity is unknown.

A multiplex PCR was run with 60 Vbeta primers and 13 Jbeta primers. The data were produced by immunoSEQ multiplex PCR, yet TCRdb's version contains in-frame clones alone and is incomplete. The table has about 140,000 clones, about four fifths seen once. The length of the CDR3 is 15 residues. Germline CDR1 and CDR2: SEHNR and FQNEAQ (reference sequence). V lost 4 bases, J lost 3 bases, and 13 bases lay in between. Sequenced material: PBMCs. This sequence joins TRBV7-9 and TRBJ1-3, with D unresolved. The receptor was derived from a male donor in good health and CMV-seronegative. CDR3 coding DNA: TGTGCCAGCAGCTCGCCGGGGATTGGTGGAAACACCATATATTTT. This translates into CASSSPGIGGNTIYF.